Sequencing of this T cell receptor (beta chain) was carried out in a study of prognosis after radiotherapy for stage I lung cancer. Study context: Tumor types were squamous cell carcinoma in seven patients, adenocarcinoma in about eleven. No patient was treated with concurrent therapy while undergoing stereotactic body radiotherapy.

Remarks on this clonotype: With only one base between it and a far larger clone, this is likely a read error.

Multiplex PCR, run in two rounds, amplified TCR beta CDR3 from genomic DNA. Round one of PCR was performed, and it used primers specific to each TRBV and TRBJ gene. TCRdb itself ran the multiplex PCR reads through MiXCR, one entry per CDR3 protein. This sample has approximately 8,800 distinct CDR3 sequences, with 60% to 80% found just once. CDR3 length equals 13 residues. Germline V CDR1 and CDR2: MRHNA, SNTAGT. V was cut by 5 bases and J by 9 bases, with 17 bases left in between. The TCR originated in a donor aged 50 or older with non-small cell lung cancer. Material: PBMCs, obtained before or after stereotactic body radiation therapy (not recorded which). The chain carries TRBV6-4 and TRBJ2-7; D ambiguous. The CDR3, as DNA: TGTGCCAGCAGTAAACAAGACATAACGATGCAGTACTTC. This codes for CASSKQDITMQYF.